This T cell receptor (beta chain) was sequenced in a study of CD8 T cells in ankylosing spondylitis. Whole-study findings and limits: Certain motif variants had earlier been reported in reactive arthritis synovial fluid and blood. A TCR beta motif of eight or nine highly homologous variants seemed to mark ankylosing spondylitis blood.

In this sample, this clonotype turned up many times. The antigen remains unidentified. Germline loops: CDR1 KGHDR, CDR2 SFDVKD. The CDR3 covers 18 residues. V trimming: 5 bases; J trimming: 3 bases; junction bases outside the gene matches: 16. TCRdb re-called the 5' RACE reads through MiXCR, storing one row per CDR3 protein. The repertoire holds a few hundred thousand distinct CDR3 sequences, with 20% as singletons. Sequencing was performed on blood, either unsorted or a sorted T cell fraction (not recorded which). The chain couples TRBV24-1 to TRBJ2-5; 8 nucleotides align to TRBD1. The TCR sequence derives from a female donor with ankylosing spondylitis or in good health (not recorded which). CDR3 bases: TGTGCCACCAGTGGCCACCGGGACAGGAGCCCCTCCGAAGAGACCCAGTACTTC. It translates to CATSGHRDRSPSEETQYF.